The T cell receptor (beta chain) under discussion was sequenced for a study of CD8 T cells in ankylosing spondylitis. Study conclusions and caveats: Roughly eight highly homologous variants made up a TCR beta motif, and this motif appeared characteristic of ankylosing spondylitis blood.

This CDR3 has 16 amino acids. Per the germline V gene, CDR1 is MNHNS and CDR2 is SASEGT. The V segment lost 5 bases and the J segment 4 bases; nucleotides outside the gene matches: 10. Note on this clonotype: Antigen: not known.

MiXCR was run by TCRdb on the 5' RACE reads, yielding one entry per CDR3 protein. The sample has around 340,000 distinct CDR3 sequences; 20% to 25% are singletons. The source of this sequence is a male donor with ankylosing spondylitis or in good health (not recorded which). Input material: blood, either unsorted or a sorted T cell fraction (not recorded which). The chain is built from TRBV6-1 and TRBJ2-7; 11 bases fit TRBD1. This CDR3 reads CASSPLTGTGGYEQYF. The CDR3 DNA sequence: TGTGCCAGCAGTCCATTAACCGGGACAGGGGGATACGAGCAGTACTTC.